This TCR beta chain is from a study of blood T cell repertoires in COVID-19. Across the study: PBMCs, B-cell-depleted T cells, or T cells were the source of the cDNA or gDNA that made up the material.

As handled by the study authors: Estimates of nucleated cell counts were drawn from the amplification of reference gene primers. The data were produced by immunoSEQ multiplex PCR, yet TCRdb's version contains in-frame clones alone and is incomplete. V and J calls and clone size are given by that table; D and trimming were obtained from the DNA. The sample lists approximately 240,000 clones, 80% to 85% occurring once. Trimming cost V 6 bases and J 2 bases; bases outside gene matches: 9. Germline-derived CDR1 and CDR2 are MNHEY and SVGAGI. This CDR3 has 15 amino acids. The TCR was taken from a woman at least 80 years old with active or convalescent COVID-19. This chain joins TRBV6-5 and TRBJ2-7; 8 bases agree with TRBD1. Sequenced material: peripheral blood. CDR3 sequence reads: CASRTSAGQAYEQYF. The CDR3 DNA reads as TGTGCCAGCAGAACCTCTGCGGGACAGGCCTACGAGCAGTACTTC.